The 26 T cell receptor beta chains below were found in one sample sequenced in a study of CD8 T cells in ankylosing spondylitis. TCRdb reprocessed the 5' RACE reads with MiXCR, giving one entry per CDR3 protein. The table lists 250,000 to 400,000 distinct CDR3 sequences, under 14% of them singletons. The specimen was blood, either unsorted or a sorted T cell fraction (not recorded which). These receptors all stem from a female donor with ankylosing spondylitis or in good health (not recorded which).

Many counts were recorded for this clonotype. The chain uses TRBV12-3 or TRBV12-4 and TRBJ1-6, with 8 bases identical to TRBD1. The CDR3 has 14 amino acids. V lost 7 bases, J lost 6 bases, and 5 bases stayed unmatched. The CDR3 protein is CASTAGGRNSPLHF. The DNA for the CDR3 is TGTGCCAGCACCGCAGGGGGCCGTAATTCACCCCTCCACTTT.

This clonotype was counted many times. The J gene is TRBJ2-3, the V gene TRBV29-1; TRBD2 is a possible D gene (6 bases). This CDR3 comprises 15 residues. Per germline, CDR1 SQVTM and CDR2 ANQGSEA. Trimming removed 4 bases at V and 1 base at J, with 15 bases between. CDR3 DNA sequence: TGCAGCGTTGGGAGGACGTCTAGCGGCACAGATACGCAGTATTTT. Translating gives CSVGRTSSGTDTQYF.

This clonotype was counted only a few times. V and J are TRBV7-2 and TRBJ1-1; D unclear. V lost 2 bases, J lost 1 base, and 5 bases lay in between. The germline CDR1 and CDR2 sequences are SGHTA and FQGNSA. The CDR3 sequence is 13 residues long. CDR3 DNA: TGTGCCAGCAGCTTACCACCGAACACTGAAGCTTTCTTT. Translated, it gives CASSLPPNTEAFF.

This clonotype was seen more than once but under ten times. In DNA, the CDR3 is TGTGCCAGCAGTGAGATTAGGGGGTTGAACACTGAAGCTTTCTTT. Translated: CASSEIRGLNTEAFF. The chain is built from TRBV6-1 and TRBJ1-1; possible D gene TRBD1, 6 bases. V dropped 3 bases and J dropped 0 bases, with 11 bases sitting between them. Germline assignment: CDR1 MNHNS and CDR2 SASEGT. The CDR3 is 15 amino acids.

This clonotype came up many times. The chain recombines TRBV6-1 with TRBJ2-1, with D possibly being TRBD2 (6 bases). CDR3 length: 14 amino acids. V lost 8 bases and J lost 4, with 15 bases in between. Germline assignment: CDR1 MNHNS and CDR2 SASEGT. CDR3 sequence (DNA): TGTGCCAGCGGGACTGCCACTGGTTACAATGAGCAGTTCTTC. It encodes CASGTATGYNEQFF.

At least ten counts were recorded for this clonotype. This chain joins TRBV29-1 and TRBJ1-1; D gene unclear. Germline CDR1 and CDR2: SQVTM and ANQGSEA. CDR3 length: 12 residues. Trimming removed 4 bases at V and 0 bases at J, with 6 bases between. The CDR3 loop is CSVGRLNTEAFF. The DNA of the CDR3 is TGCAGCGTTGGGAGATTGAACACTGAAGCTTTCTTT.

This clonotype has at least ten counts. The CDR3 reads CASSRTGGQPQHF. The CDR3 DNA reads TGTGCCAGCTCACGGACAGGCGGTCAGCCCCAGCATTTT. The chain couples TRBV18 to TRBJ1-5; 7 bases map to TRBD1. The CDR3 length is 13 residues. Losses at the gene ends were 4 bases for V and 6 bases for J; bases not matched to a gene: 3. CDR1 and CDR2 from the germline V gene are KGHSH and LQKENI.

This clonotype was seen many times. The chain carries TRBV7-2 and TRBJ2-3; 7 bases map to TRBD1. Germline V gene sequence: CDR1 SGHTA, CDR2 FQGNSA. The CDR3 is made up of 14 amino acids. V trimming: 4 bases; J trimming: 0 bases; junction bases outside the gene matches: 1. The CDR3 DNA reads TGTGCCAGCAGCTCGGACAGGAGCACAGATACGCAGTATTTT. This sequence encodes CASSSDRSTDTQYF.

This clonotype was picked up many times. The rearrangement joins TRBV12-3 or TRBV12-4 to TRBJ1-2; the D gene is possibly TRBD1 (6 bases). The CDR3 consists of 14 residues. Trimming removed 8 bases at V and 2 bases at J, with 15 bases between. CDR3 DNA sequence: TGTGCCAGCTACGGACAGAGCCTCAACTATGGCTACACCTTC. This translates into CASYGQSLNYGYTF.

This clonotype appeared many times. V gene TRBV10-2 combines with J gene TRBJ2-1, with 9 nucleotides matching TRBD2. CDR1 WSHSY and CDR2 SAAADI come from the germline V gene. CDR3 size: 17 residues. V dropped 8 bases and J dropped 7; count of bases not matched to a gene: 18. In nucleotides, the CDR3 is TGCGCCAGCCTCGTAGGGAGCGGGAGGCGTACTGAGAATGAGCAGTTCTTC. Protein product: CASLVGSGRRTENEQFF.

The genes are TRBV10-3 and TRBJ2-1; no clear D. V was pared by 7 bases and J by 5 bases, with 9 bases between. Germline assignment: CDR1 ENHRY and CDR2 SYGVKD. The CDR3 covers 12 residues. CDR3 DNA: TGTGCCATCATATCCGAGAACAATGAGCAGTTCTTC. Amino acid sequence: CAIISENNEQFF.

This clonotype occurred once. The rearrangement joins TRBV3-1 to TRBJ2-7; D is unresolved. V was pared by 7 bases and J by 0 bases, with 16 bases between. CDR3 length equals 15 residues. Germline V lookup: CDR1 LGHDT, CDR2 YNNKEL (reference sequence). The CDR3 DNA follows: TGTGCCAGCACCTCCTTTGCGGCAAGCTCCTACGAGCAGTACTTC. Its translation: CASTSFAASSYEQYF.

There are a few counts of this clonotype. The CDR3 here is CSATGGGNSNQPQHF. The CDR3, as DNA: TGCAGTGCTACTGGCGGGGGAAATAGCAATCAGCCCCAGCATTTT. The chain has TRBV20-1 and TRBJ1-5; D is possibly TRBD1 (5 bases). Trimming cost V 4 bases and J 0 bases, with 13 bases left between them. The V gene's germline CDR1 is DFQATT and CDR2 SNEGSKA (reference sequence). The CDR3 has 15 residues.

In this sample, this clonotype turned up many times. The rearrangement links TRBV20-1 to TRBJ2-5; tentative D call: TRBD2 (5 bases). CDR1 DFQATT and CDR2 SNEGSKA come from the germline V gene (reference sequence). Trimming cost V 4 bases and J 5 bases, with 14 bases left between them. The CDR3 length is 13 residues. CDR3: CSATPGMIETQYF. The CDR3 coding sequence is TGCAGTGCTACTCCGGGAATGATTGAGACCCAGTACTTC.

The chain couples TRBV29-1 to TRBJ2-7, with D possibly being TRBD1 (9 bases). Looked up from germline, CDR1 is SQVTM and CDR2 is ANQGSEA. V was clipped by 4 bases and J by 3 bases, with 16 bases between them. This CDR3 is 14 amino acids long. CDR3: CSVVAGTGLYEQYF. In nucleotides, the CDR3 is TGCAGCGTTGTAGCGGGGACAGGGCTCTACGAGCAGTACTTC.

This clonotype has a count of ten or more. The CDR3 region is CASSPLPAKPQHF. For the CDR3, the DNA is TGTGCCAGCTCACCACTACCGGCGAAGCCCCAGCATTTT. V is TRBV18 and J is TRBJ1-5; D gene ambiguous. This CDR3 has 13 residues. V lost 1 base, J lost 8 bases, and 9 bases lay in between. Germline CDR1 reads KGHSH; CDR2 reads LQKENI.

V and J are TRBV12-3 or TRBV12-4 and TRBJ1-5; D not certain. The CDR3 covers 15 residues. The V gene lost 6 bases and the J gene lost 2 bases, with 14 bases spanning the gap. CDR3 amino acids: CASRNLDGRNQPQHF. The CDR3 DNA is TGTGCCAGCAGGAACTTGGACGGACGCAATCAGCCCCAGCATTTT.

The table lists this clonotype with a few counts. The chain joins TRBV10-3 to TRBJ2-7, with D perhaps matching TRBD1 (6 bases). The CDR3 has 13 amino acids. In germline, CDR1 is ENHRY, CDR2 SYGVKD. The V end lost 4 bases, the J end lost 4 bases, and 11 bases lay between the germline ends. The CDR3, as DNA: TGTGCCATCAGTGTGACAGGAGATTACGAGCAGTACTTC. Translated: CAISVTGDYEQYF.

This clonotype was counted at least ten times. J is TRBJ1-1 and V is TRBV20-1, with TRBD1 matching over 10 bases. Germline V gene sequence: CDR1 DFQATT, CDR2 SNEGSKA (reference sequence). The CDR3 loop spans 15 amino acids. V shed 0 bases and J 3 bases; nucleotides not matched to a gene: 4. CDR3 in amino acids: CSARDGGTGDTEAFF. CDR3 sequence (DNA): TGCAGTGCTAGAGATGGGGGGACAGGGGACACTGAAGCTTTCTTT.

This clonotype was detected a few times. J is TRBJ1-1 and V is TRBV29-1; maybe TRBD1 (5 bases). Germline assignment: CDR1 SQVTM and CDR2 ANQGSEA. The CDR3 has 12 amino acids. With 6 bases removed from V and 0 bases from J, the gap between germline ends came to 8 bases. The CDR3 DNA sequence: TGCAGCGTCGACAGTATGAACACTGAAGCTTTCTTT. Translation: CSVDSMNTEAFF.

This clonotype has just a few counts. V is TRBV5-1 and J is TRBJ2-6; D gene uncertain. Between the trimmed V and J ends, which lost 0 bases and 0 bases, there was a span of 7 bases. Germline CDR1 is SGHRS and CDR2 is YFSETQ. The CDR3 spans 16 residues. Here the CDR3 DNA reads TGCGCCAGCAGCTTGGGGATGAGCTCTGGGGCCAACGTCCTGACTTTC. Translation: CASSLGMSSGANVLTF.

This clonotype was counted only a few times. The rearrangement uses TRBV29-1 and TRBJ2-5; weak D call: TRBD2 (6 bases). V shed 3 bases and J shed 7 bases, with 12 bases lying between them. CDR3 length equals 12 residues. Germline V gene lookup returns CDR1 SQVTM and CDR2 ANQGSEA. CDR3 loop: CSVDDTTRTQYF. Written as DNA, the CDR3 is TGCAGCGTTGACGACACGACTAGGACCCAGTACTTC.

This clonotype showed up just once. This chain joins TRBV27 and TRBJ1-1, with D unclear. V lost 10 bases and J 0 bases, leaving 15 bases between the germline ends. Germline-derived CDR1 and CDR2 are MNHEY and SMNVEV (reference sequence). The CDR3 has 14 residues. The CDR3 protein is CATKVGFLNTEAFF. The DNA for the CDR3 is TGTGCCACCAAAGTCGGGTTTCTGAACACTGAAGCTTTCTTT.

This clonotype occurred many times. The rearrangement joins TRBV29-1 to TRBJ2-1, with 7 bases lining up with TRBD1. J was trimmed by 0 bases and V by 5 bases; bases with no gene match: 1. The CDR3 consists of 13 residues. Germline-derived CDR1 and CDR2 are SQVTM and ANQGSEA. The chain's CDR3 is CSVRQGSYNEQFF. In nucleotides, the CDR3 is TGCAGCGTTCGACAGGGCTCCTACAATGAGCAGTTCTTC.

This clonotype has a count of ten or more. The genes are TRBV5-1 and TRBJ1-1; D unclear. The V end was cut by 0 bases, the J end by 0 bases, with 9 bases between. The CDR3 consists of 15 residues. The germline V gene has CDR1 SGHRS and CDR2 YFSETQ. The CDR3 DNA sequence: TGCGCCAGCAGCTTGGACGTAGGGTTGAACACTGAAGCTTTCTTT. Encoded protein: CASSLDVGLNTEAFF.

This clonotype showed up just a few times. The chain links TRBV3-1 to TRBJ2-7; TRBD2 matches at 8 bases. Germline CDR1 and CDR2: LGHDT and YNNKEL (reference sequence). The CDR3 extends over 14 amino acids. The V gene end was trimmed by 5 bases and the J gene end by 6 bases; junction bases not matched to a gene: 9. CDR3 sequence reads: CASSTSGSLFEQYF. As DNA, the CDR3 is TGTGCCAGCAGCACGAGCGGGAGCCTCTTCGAGCAGTACTTC.